The 27 T cell receptor beta chains below were found in one sample sequenced in a study of T cell responses to AZD1222 COVID-19 vaccine. Data came from immunoSEQ multiplex PCR; TCRdb stores just in-frame clones and leaves some out. The table has 130,000 to 150,000 clones, 92% seen once. The sequences come from peripheral blood, collected on day 0 of AZD1222 vaccination. These receptors were collected from an adult in good health.

The CDR3 DNA reads TGCGCCAGCAGTGAGGGTGCCACCCCGGGAGGACTAGCGGGGGAGGGATTTACGCAGTATTTT. Protein sequence: CASSEGATPGGLAGEGFTQYF. The chain uses TRBV10-1 and TRBJ2-3; 13 nucleotides line up with TRBD2. Germline V gives CDR1 WNHNN, CDR2 SYGVQD (reference sequence). CDR3 length: 21 amino acids. Trimming took 2 bases from V and 8 from J; bases not matched to a gene: 22.

The V and J genes are TRBV11-2 and TRBJ1-6, with 9 bases matching TRBD1. The CDR3 consists of 15 residues. V lost 5 bases and J lost 7; bases outside the gene matches: 6. Germline V CDR1 and CDR2: SGHAT, FQNNGV. Written as DNA, the CDR3 is TGTGCCAGCAGCCCCATGGGACAGGGCAATTCACCCCTCCACTTT. This translates into CASSPMGQGNSPLHF.

This clone was seen only once. The chain carries TRBV4-2 and TRBJ2-3; 14 nucleotides line up with TRBD2. Per germline, CDR1 LGHNA and CDR2 YNFKEQ. The CDR3 runs to 17 residues. V was pared by 1 base and J by 5 bases, with 5 bases of the junction left unmatched. This CDR3 is CASSQGGLAGAGDTQYF. As DNA, the CDR3 is TGTGCCAGCAGCCAAGGGGGACTAGCGGGGGCAGGAGATACGCAGTATTTT.

The genes are TRBV9 and TRBJ1-4; 11 nucleotides line up with TRBD1. Germline V gene lookup returns CDR1 SGDLS and CDR2 YYNGEE. Trimming cost V 0 bases and J 8 bases; bases outside gene matches: 3. This CDR3 has 15 amino acids. The CDR3 DNA reads as TGTGCCAGCAGCGTAGAGGGGACAGGGGGGGAAAAACTGTTTTTT. Protein: CASSVEGTGGEKLFF.

The rearrangement links TRBV5-6 to TRBJ2-5; D could derive from TRBD1 or TRBD2 (5 bases each). The V gene lost 4 bases and the J gene lost 5 bases, with 15 bases spanning the gap. The CDR3 runs to 14 residues. Germline CDR1 is SGHDT and CDR2 is YYEEEE. This CDR3 is CASSGDGRGETQYF. DNA for the CDR3: TGTGCCAGCAGCGGGGACGGTCGCGGGGAGACCCAGTACTTC.

This clone was observed once. The J gene is TRBJ2-6, the V gene TRBV19; possibly TRBD1 for D (6 bases). The CDR3 runs 16 residues. The germline CDR1 and CDR2 sequences are LNHDA and SQIVND (reference sequence). V lost 3 bases, J lost 4 bases, and 13 bases lay in between. CDR3 in DNA: TGTGCCAGTAGTATCCACAGGGTGGAAGGGGCCAACGTCCTGACTTTC. Encoded protein: CASSIHRVEGANVLTF. Variable domain in full (rest from reference TRBV19 and TRBJ2-6): DGGITQSPKYLFRKEGQNVTLSCEQNLNHDAMYWYRQDPGQGLRLIYYSQIVNDFQKGDIAEGYSVSREKKESFPLTVTSAQKNPTAFYLCASSIHRVEGANVLTFGAGSRLTVL.

The chain links TRBV11-3 to TRBJ2-3; D may correspond to TRBD1 or TRBD2 (6 bases each). The CDR3 runs to 13 residues. The V gene lost 8 bases and the J gene lost 3 bases, with 12 bases spanning the gap. Germline CDR1 reads SGHNT; CDR2 reads YENEEA. The CDR3 region has the DNA TGTGCCAGCGCACTAGGGGGGACAGATACGCAGTATTTT. Translation gives CASALGGTDTQYF.

This clone came up once. The chain links TRBV5-1 to TRBJ1-1; D might be TRBD1 (6 bases). The CDR3 covers 15 residues. CDR1 is SGHRS and CDR2 is YFSETQ in the germline V gene. V was clipped by 2 bases and J by 1 base, with 12 bases between them. The CDR3 sequence is CASSFYGTTNTEAFF. CDR3 nucleotide sequence: TGCGCCAGCAGCTTCTACGGGACAACGAACACTGAAGCTTTCTTT.

This clone was recorded only once. The genes are TRBV19 and TRBJ2-6; D gene uncertain. V lost 7 bases and J lost 1, with 20 bases in between. CDR3 length: 18 residues. Germline V CDR1 and CDR2: LNHDA, SQIVND (reference sequence). CDR3 region: CASTLLIRWGSGANVLTF. CDR3 nucleotide sequence: TGTGCCAGTACCCTACTCATTCGGTGGGGATCTGGGGCCAACGTCCTGACTTTC.

The chain combines TRBV5-4 with TRBJ2-7; D ambiguous. V was clipped by 4 bases and J by 0 bases, with 2 bases between them. The V gene's germline CDR1 is SGHNT and CDR2 YYREEE (reference sequence). CDR3 size: 11 residues. DNA for the CDR3: TGTGCCAGCAGCACCTCCTACGAGCAGTACTTC. Translating it yields CASSTSYEQYF.

The chain carries TRBV19 and TRBJ1-5, with 9 bases fitting TRBD1. From germline, CDR1 is LNHDA and CDR2 SQIVND (reference sequence). V shed 6 bases and J 5 bases; nucleotides not matched to a gene: 11. The CDR3 has 16 residues. The CDR3, as DNA: TGTGCCAGTAGCGATAGGGACAGGGAACCCCATCAGCCCCAGCATTTT. Encoded protein: CASSDRDREPHQPQHF.

This clone has a single count. This sequence joins TRBV4-2 and TRBJ2-6; no firm D call. Trimming shortened V by 1 base and J by 4 bases, and 5 bases separated the two germline ends. This CDR3 is built from 14 residues. Germline values: CDR1 LGHNA, CDR2 YNFKEQ. In DNA, the CDR3 is TGTGCCAGCAGCCAAGGTGGGGGGGCCAACGTCCTGACTTTC. Its translation is CASSQGGGANVLTF.

This chain joins TRBV10-3 and TRBJ1-4; D not certain. Per germline, CDR1 ENHRY and CDR2 SYGVKD. The V gene lost 0 bases and the J gene lost 7 bases, with 9 bases spanning the gap. The CDR3 loop spans 14 amino acids. CDR3 loop: CAISESQIGEKLFF. CDR3 nucleotides: TGTGCCATCAGTGAGTCGCAAATAGGTGAAAAACTGTTTTTT.

The V and J genes are TRBV6-5 and TRBJ1-5; 10 bases agree with TRBD1. Germline V gives CDR1 MNHEY, CDR2 SVGAGI. CDR3 size: 13 residues. J was trimmed by 6 bases and V by 6 bases; bases with no gene match: 2. CDR3 DNA: TGTGCCAGCAGGACAGGGGGCCCTCAGCCCCAGCATTTT. This translates into CASRTGGPQPQHF.

This clone showed up just once. CDR3 nucleotide sequence: TGTGCCAGCAGATCTCTAGCGTATGAGCAGTTCTTC. Residues: CASRSLAYEQFF. The chain employs TRBV6-5 and TRBJ2-1; the D gene is possibly TRBD2 (6 bases). This CDR3 has 12 amino acids. CDR1 is MNHEY and CDR2 is SVGAGI in the germline V gene. The V end lost 6 bases, the J end lost 8 bases, and 11 bases lay between the germline ends.

This chain connects TRBV3-1 (or the pseudogene TRBV3-2) to TRBJ1-1, with D hard to call. The germline V gene encodes CDR1 LGHDT and CDR2 YNNKEL (reference sequence). The CDR3 has 14 residues. With 3 bases removed from V and 6 bases from J, the gap between germline ends came to 14 bases. The CDR3 reads CASSHSYRGAEAFF. DNA for the CDR3: TGTGCCAGCAGCCACTCTTACCGTGGCGCTGAAGCTTTCTTT.

CDR3 nucleotide sequence: TGTGCCAGCAGCGCCGGGGTGGGTTCTTTCTTT. This translates into CASSAGVGSFF. V usage is TRBV5-6 and J usage is TRBJ1-1; no clear D gene. The CDR3 contains 11 residues. Germline assignment: CDR1 SGHDT and CDR2 YYEEEE. V was cut by 4 bases and J by 12 bases, with 13 bases left in between.

The chain recombines TRBV6-2 or TRBV6-3 with TRBJ2-2, with TRBD2 identical over 10 bases. V trimming: 5 bases; J trimming: 1 base; junction bases outside the gene matches: 10. The CDR3 sequence is 18 residues long. Per the germline V gene, CDR1 is MNHEY and CDR2 is SVGEGT. The CDR3 spells CASSPLGLADENTGELFF. The CDR3 DNA reads as TGTGCCAGCAGTCCCTTAGGACTAGCGGATGAGAACACCGGGGAGCTGTTTTTT.

V is TRBV5-4 and J is TRBJ1-2, with TRBD1 identical over 10 bases. Germline assignment: CDR1 SGHNT and CDR2 YYREEE (reference sequence). The CDR3 consists of 15 residues. V was clipped by 2 bases and J by 4 bases; unmatched bases: 5. This CDR3 reads CASSFPGQGRYGYTF. The CDR3, as DNA: TGTGCCAGCAGCTTCCCGGGACAGGGGCGCTATGGCTACACCTTC.

This chain links TRBV6-5 with TRBJ2-5, with D maybe TRBD2 (7 bases). The germline V gene has CDR1 MNHEY and CDR2 SVGAGI. Between the trimmed V and J ends, which lost 2 bases and 5 bases, there was a span of 15 bases. The CDR3 has 15 amino acids. CDR3 loop: CASSYLAGAGETQYF. The DNA of the CDR3 is TGTGCCAGCAGTTACCTGGCGGGGGCGGGGGAGACCCAGTACTTC.

The V call is TRBV5-4, the J call TRBJ1-2; tentatively, D is TRBD1 (6 bases). Trimming took off 4 bases at V and 5 bases at J, with 18 bases between the two ends. Per germline, CDR1 SGHNT and CDR2 YYREEE (reference sequence). The CDR3 totals 15 residues. The DNA of the CDR3 is TGTGCCAGCAGCCCGAGGGACACCGGGATTTATGGCTACACCTTC. This sequence encodes CASSPRDTGIYGYTF.

The chain employs TRBV30 and TRBJ1-3; no definite D call. Trimming removed 5 bases at V and 4 bases at J, with 12 bases between. Germline CDR1 and CDR2: GTSNPN and SVGIG (reference sequence). The length of the CDR3 is 13 residues. The CDR3 protein is CAWSEGWGNTIYF. CDR3 DNA sequence: TGTGCCTGGTCGGAAGGGTGGGGAAACACCATATATTTT.

The chain couples TRBV3-1 (or the pseudogene TRBV3-2) to TRBJ1-4; no definite D call. V shed 1 base and J shed 8 bases, with 8 bases lying between them. Germline V lookup: CDR1 LGHDT, CDR2 YNNKEL (reference sequence). There are 13 residues in the CDR3. DNA of the CDR3: TGTGCCAGCAGCCAAGTTGTTCGGGAAAAACTGTTTTTT. Translated: CASSQVVREKLFF.

The rearrangement links TRBV2 to TRBJ2-7; 7 bases agree with TRBD2. V gave up 7 bases and J gave up 1 base; unmatched junction bases: 13. Per germline, CDR1 SNHLY and CDR2 FYNNEI. There are 16 residues in the CDR3. The CDR3 coding sequence is TGTGCCAGCATAGGGGACTATAGCTCCCTTTCCTACGAGCAGTACTTC. Protein: CASIGDYSSLSYEQYF.

The chain joins TRBV7-9 to TRBJ2-5; no firm D call. The length of the CDR3 is 15 residues. Trimming left V 1 base short and J 4 bases short, with 13 bases between. Germline loops: CDR1 SEHNR, CDR2 FQNEAQ (reference sequence). The CDR3 coding sequence is TGTGCCAGCAGCTTAGGGGTTTCAGGCGGAGAGACCCAGTACTTC. This translates into CASSLGVSGGETQYF. The full variable domain, with the rest looked up from reference TRBV7-9 and TRBJ2-5, is DTGVSQNPRHKITKRGQNVTFRCDPISEHNRLYWYRQTLGQGPEFLTYFQNEAQLEKSRLLSDRFSAERPKGSFSTLEIQRTEQGDSAMYLCASSLGVSGGETQYFGPGTRLLVL.

This rearrangement joins TRBV6-5 to TRBJ2-7; D is ambiguous. V gave up 0 bases and J gave up 0 bases, with 9 bases separating them. The CDR3 has 15 residues. Germline V gives CDR1 MNHEY, CDR2 SVGAGI. Written as DNA, the CDR3 is TGTGCCAGCAGTTACTCCGGGTGGGGCTCCTACGAGCAGTACTTC. It yields the protein CASSYSGWGSYEQYF.

This sequence joins TRBV5-4 and TRBJ2-2; 10 bases are a match to TRBD1. This CDR3 is built from 15 residues. Germline CDR1 and CDR2: SGHNT and YYREEE (reference sequence). The ends lost 3 bases at V and 4 bases at J; junction bases unmatched: 3. The CDR3 spells CASSWGQGTTGELFF. In DNA form, the CDR3 reads TGTGCCAGCAGCTGGGGACAGGGGACCACCGGGGAGCTGTTTTTT. The complete variable domain, with remaining parts taken from reference TRBV5-4 and TRBJ2-2, reads ETGVTQSPTHLIKTRGQQVTLRCSSQSGHNTVSWYQQALGQGPQFIFQYYREEENGRGNFPPRFSGLQFPNYSSELNVNALELDDSALYLCASSWGQGTTGELFFGEGSRLTVL.